This is a list of T cell receptor beta chains from one sample in a study of blood T cells in healthy people across ages. TCRdb re-analysed the 5' RACE reads in MiXCR, keeping a single row per CDR3 protein. The repertoire holds about 800,000 distinct CDR3 sequences, with roughly 60% as singletons. The sample taken for sequencing was blood. The origin of the receptors is a man aged 25-40 years in good health. Both conserved end residues are part of each CDR3. The order of the fields is V gene, J gene, clone size, D gene, CDR3 protein, CDR3 DNA. The D gene is left open where the match is weak. Where a row states a size, it is once, few, many or the class of an expanded clone; other rows omit it.

TRBV4-1	TRBJ2-7	once	TRBD2	CASSQEARGRDYEQYF	TGCGCCAGCAGCCAAGAAGCGCGGGGGAGGGACTACGAGCAGTACTTC
TRBV4-2	TRBJ1-2	NA	NA	CASSSLEGYTF	TGTGCCAGCAGCTCACTCGAGGGCTACACCTTC
TRBV20-1	TRBJ2-1	NA	TRBD2	CRAPAGTSANEQFF	TGCAGGGCGCCGGCCGGGACTAGCGCCAATGAGCAGTTCTTC
TRBV7-6	TRBJ1-1	NA	NA	CASNLSRGTEAFF	TGTGCCAGCAACTTAAGTAGGGGCACTGAAGCTTTCTTT
TRBV28	TRBJ2-7	NA	NA	CASSLSVDREQYF	TGTGCCAGCAGTTTATCGGTTGACAGGGAGCAGTACTTC
TRBV27	TRBJ2-7	NA	NA	CASSLGSSKVYEQYF	TGTGCCAGCAGTTTAGGGTCCTCGAAGGTGTACGAGCAGTACTTC
TRBV7-2	TRBJ1-4	NA	NA	CASSSGVGAGEKLFF	TGTGCCAGCAGCTCAGGGGTAGGGGCTGGGGAAAAACTGTTTTTT
TRBV20-1	TRBJ2-7	NA	NA	CSASPRTPYEQYF	TGCAGTGCTAGTCCGCGGACTCCCTACGAGCAGTACTTC
TRBV5-1	TRBJ2-4	once	TRBD2	CASSATSGADIQYF	TGCGCCAGCAGCGCGACTAGCGGGGCCGACATTCAGTACTTC
TRBV20-1	TRBJ1-5	NA	NA	CSAPSQGPSTPQHF	TGCAGTGCTCCATCGCAGGGGCCCTCAACGCCCCAGCATTTT
TRBV20-1	TRBJ1-6	few	NA	CSAINQGNSPLHF	TGCAGTGCTATCAATCAGGGAAACTCACCCCTCCACTTT
TRBV9	TRBJ2-5	NA	NA	CASSVDRGYQEAQYF	TGTGCCAGCAGCGTAGATCGCGGGTACCAAGAGGCCCAGTACTTC
TRBV20-1	TRBJ2-1	few	NA	CSARAGTSRNEQFF	TGCAGTGCTAGAGCCGGAACTAGTCGCAATGAGCAGTTCTTC
TRBV20-1	TRBJ2-7	NA	NA	CSASPPDIAYEQYF	TGCAGTGCTAGTCCCCCGGACATAGCCTACGAGCAGTACTTC
TRBV29-1	TRBJ2-7	NA	TRBD2	CSETRGGTYNEQYF	TGCAGCGAAACCCGGGGGGGGACCTACAATGAGCAGTACTTC
TRBV20-1	TRBJ2-1	once	NA	CSAKEARSSYNEQFF	TGCAGTGCTAAGGAGGCTCGGAGCTCCTACAATGAGCAGTTCTTC
TRBV7-2	TRBJ2-1	NA	NA	CASSLGHSGNNEQFF	TGTGCCAGCAGCTTAGGGCATAGCGGCAACAATGAGCAGTTCTTC
TRBV12-3/TRBV12-4	TRBJ2-3	NA	TRBD2	CASSSLTSGSGVTDTQYF	TGTGCCAGCAGTTCCCTGACTAGCGGGAGTGGTGTAACAGATACGCAGTATTTT
TRBV20-1	TRBJ1-1	NA	NA	CSARGPAYEAFF	TGCAGTGCTAGAGGGCCAGCCTATGAAGCTTTCTTT
TRBV29-1	TRBJ2-1	NA	TRBD1	CSARDRGQNEQFF	TGCAGCGCCCGGGACAGGGGGCAGAATGAGCAGTTCTTC
TRBV12-3/TRBV12-4	TRBJ2-5	once	NA	CASTRWSWPVQETQYF	TGTGCCAGCACCAGGTGGAGTTGGCCGGTTCAAGAGACCCAGTACTTC
TRBV25-1	TRBJ2-1	NA	NA	CASSERRTYNEQFF	TGTGCCAGCAGTGAACGGCGGACCTACAATGAGCAGTTCTTC
TRBV20-1	TRBJ2-7	few	NA	CSARDPITDPGYEQYF	TGCAGTGCTAGAGATCCCATAACGGACCCGGGCTACGAGCAGTACTTC
TRBV4-2	TRBJ2-5	few	NA	CASSQGYGETQYF	TGTGCCAGCAGCCAAGGGTATGGCGAGACCCAGTACTTC
TRBV6-6	TRBJ2-3	NA	NA	CASTKGDTQYF	TGTGCCAGCACCAAGGGGGATACGCAGTATTTT
TRBV7-9	TRBJ2-7	few	NA	CASSLAGYQNEQYF	TGTGCCAGCAGCTTAGCAGGTTATCAGAACGAGCAGTACTTC
TRBV4-3	TRBJ2-4	many	NA	CASSQRTPADIQYF	TGCGCCAGCAGCCAACGGACGCCCGCGGACATTCAGTACTTC
TRBV7-9	TRBJ1-5	NA	NA	CASSLGLDGAQHF	TGTGCCAGCAGCTTAGGCCTCGACGGGGCCCAGCATTTT
TRBV7-2	TRBJ2-3	few	NA	CASSTRQTTDTQYF	TGTGCCAGCAGCACACGACAGACCACAGATACGCAGTATTTT
TRBV5-1	TRBJ2-7	few	NA	CASSLEVRGSYNEQYF	TGCGCCAGCAGCTTGGAGGTGAGGGGGTCCTACAATGAGCAGTACTTC
TRBV20-1	TRBJ1-1	NA	TRBD1	CSAQQARRTGGNTEAFF	TGCAGTGCACAACAGGCTCGTAGGACAGGGGGGAACACTGAAGCTTTCTTT
TRBV7-2	TRBJ2-7	NA	NA	CASRFRGGDSTRYEQYF	TGTGCCAGCAGATTTAGGGGGGGGGACAGCACCCGTTACGAGCAGTACTTC
TRBV4-2	TRBJ2-3	once	NA	CASSQDPRGKGTDTQYF	TGTGCCAGCAGCCAAGATCCGCGGGGAAAGGGCACCGATACGCAGTATTTT
TRBV29-1	TRBJ2-7	NA	TRBD1	CSGTGDLGEQYF	TGCAGCGGAACAGGGGATTTGGGCGAGCAGTACTTC
TRBV7-3	TRBJ2-1	few	TRBD2	CASSLLAGGGEQFF	TGTGCCAGCAGCTTGCTAGCGGGAGGTGGTGAGCAGTTCTTC
TRBV20-1	TRBJ1-2	NA	NA	CSARSIGVDGYTF	TGCAGTGCTAGATCCATAGGGGTGGATGGCTACACCTTC
TRBV7-9	TRBJ2-7	NA	NA	CASSLDTADDEQYF	TGTGCCAGCAGCTTAGACACAGCCGACGACGAGCAGTACTTC